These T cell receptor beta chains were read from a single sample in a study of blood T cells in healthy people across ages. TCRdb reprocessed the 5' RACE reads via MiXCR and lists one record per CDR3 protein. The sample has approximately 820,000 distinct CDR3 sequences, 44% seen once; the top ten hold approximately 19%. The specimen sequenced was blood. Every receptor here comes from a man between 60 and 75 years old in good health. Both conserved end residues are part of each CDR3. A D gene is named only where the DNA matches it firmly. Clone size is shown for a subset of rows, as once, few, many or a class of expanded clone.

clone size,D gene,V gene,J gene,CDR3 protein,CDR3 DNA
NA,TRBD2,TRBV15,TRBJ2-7,CATSGGLVTYNEQYF,TGTGCCACCAGCGGGGGACTAGTAACCTACAATGAGCAGTACTTC
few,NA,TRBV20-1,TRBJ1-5,CSASVGYRVQPQHF,TGCAGTGCTAGTGTGGGATACAGGGTCCAGCCCCAGCATTTT
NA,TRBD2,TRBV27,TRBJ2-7,CASSLLAGVAYF,TGTGCCAGCAGTTTACTAGCGGGGGTTGCGTACTTC
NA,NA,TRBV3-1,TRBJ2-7,CASSQAQPSYEQYF,TGTGCCAGCAGCCAAGCCCAGCCTTCCTACGAGCAGTACTTC
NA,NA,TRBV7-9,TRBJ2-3,CVSSFRNTDTQYF,TGTGTCAGCAGCTTCCGGAACACAGATACGCAGTATTTT
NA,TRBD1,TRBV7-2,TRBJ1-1,CASSYTTGRAEAFF,TGTGCCAGCAGCTACACGACAGGGAGGGCTGAAGCTTTCTTT
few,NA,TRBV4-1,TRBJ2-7,CASSQSSQYEQYF,TGCGCCAGCAGCCAATCCTCTCAATACGAGCAGTACTTC
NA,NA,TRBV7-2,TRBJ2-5,CASSLLITQETQYF,TGTGCCAGCAGCTTGTTAATAACCCAAGAGACCCAGTACTTC
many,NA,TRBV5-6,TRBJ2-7,CASSLVGGNEQYF,TGTGCCAGCAGCTTAGTCGGGGGCAACGAGCAGTACTTC
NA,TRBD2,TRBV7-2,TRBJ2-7,CASSSLGGGSLYEQYF,TGTGCCAGCAGCTCCCTTGGGGGGGGTTCTCTTTACGAGCAGTACTTC
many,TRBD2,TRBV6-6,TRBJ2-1,CASSYSGVAGVYNEQFF,TGTGCCAGCAGTTACTCCGGAGTAGCGGGAGTTTACAATGAGCAGTTCTTC
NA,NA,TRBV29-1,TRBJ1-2,CSVDTGLAGRSYSNYGYTF,TGCAGCGTGGACACAGGGTTGGCCGGCCGCAGTTATTCTAACTATGGCTACACCTTC
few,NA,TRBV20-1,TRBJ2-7,CSARDSKAVTYEQYF,TGCAGTGCTAGAGATTCTAAGGCAGTAACCTACGAGCAGTACTTC
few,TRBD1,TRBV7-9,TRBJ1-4,CASSSGTGVEKLFF,TGTGCCAGCAGTTCCGGGACAGGGGTTGAAAAACTGTTTTTT
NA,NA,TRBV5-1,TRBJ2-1,CASSSHLGDEQFF,TGCGCCAGCAGTTCGCACCTCGGCGATGAGCAGTTCTTC
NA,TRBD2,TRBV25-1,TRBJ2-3,CASSAAGGSTDTQYF,TGTGCCAGCAGTGCCGCGGGGGGGAGCACAGATACGCAGTATTTT
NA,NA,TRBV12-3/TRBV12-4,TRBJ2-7,CASTQGSGSYEQYF,TGTGCCAGCACCCAGGGGTCGGGCAGCTACGAGCAGTACTTC
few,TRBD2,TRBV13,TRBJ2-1,CASSSPGLAGGMGEQFF,TGTGCCAGCAGCTCACCGGGACTAGCGGGGGGAATGGGTGAGCAGTTCTTC
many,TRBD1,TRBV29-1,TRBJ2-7,CSVEARQGYEQYF,TGCAGCGTTGAAGCACGACAGGGCTACGAGCAGTACTTC
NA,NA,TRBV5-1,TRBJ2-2,CASTGDGFTGELFF,TGCGCCAGCACTGGGGACGGATTCACCGGGGAGCTGTTTTTT
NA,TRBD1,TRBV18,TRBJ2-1,CASSRRTGANNEQFF,TGTGCCAGCTCACGACGGACAGGGGCAAACAATGAGCAGTTCTTC
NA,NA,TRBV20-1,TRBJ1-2,CSAREDWNYGYTF,TGCAGTGCTAGAGAGGACTGGAACTATGGCTACACCTTC